What follows is one T cell receptor (beta chain) and its context. Its antigen is unidentified. The data were produced by immunoSEQ multiplex PCR, yet TCRdb's version contains in-frame clones alone and is incomplete. The sample carries about 79,000 clones, under 85% recorded once. These data originate in a study of OX40 agonist ivuxolimab in advanced cancers. Turning to the study itself: Patients in the trial were receiving intravenous ivuxolimab every 2 weeks, at doses of 0.01 to 10 mg/kg. Patients in dose escalation had liver, melanoma, kidney or head and neck cancers. Study-wide findings and caveats: The study found that CD8+ T cells averaged more expanded clones than CD4+. Low normalized T-cell clonal expansion was additionally recorded for some nonresponders.

This CDR3 has 16 residues. V lost 7 bases and J 0 bases, leaving 19 bases between the germline ends. Germline assignment: CDR1 MDHEN and CDR2 SYDVKM. The material was CD4+ or CD8+ T cells sorted from blood, obtained in a trial of the OX40 agonist ivuxolimab. The genes are TRBV28 and TRBJ2-7; D is perhaps TRBD1 or TRBD2 (5 bases each). The clonotype originates from an adult with an advanced solid tumor such as melanoma, head and neck, liver or kidney cancer. The CDR3 loop is CASTKTRGLSSYEQYF. CDR3 DNA: TGTGCCAGCACAAAAACCCGGGGCCTAAGCTCCTACGAGCAGTACTTC. The complete variable domain, with remaining parts taken from reference TRBV28 and TRBJ2-7, reads DVKVTQSSRYLVKRTGEKVFLECVQDMDHENMFWYRQDPGLGLRLIYFSYDVKMKEKGDIPEGYSVSREKKERFSLILESASTNQTSMYLCASTKTRGLSSYEQYFGPGTRLTVT.